Presented here are 14 T cell receptor beta chains from one specimen sequenced in a study of PD-1 blockade in classical Hodgkin lymphoma. Each patient relapsed following autologous stem cell transplantation, and prior brentuximab vedotin exposure differed. Sequenced by immunoSEQ multiplex PCR; TCRdb stores in-frame clones only, minus some. The repertoire holds 80,000 to 100,000 clones, more than 90% seen once, with 2.5% to 3.5% in the top ten. Sample: peripheral blood mononuclear cells (PBMCs), taken at baseline. The receptors shown here come from a human donor with classical Hodgkin lymphoma.

V is TRBV11-1 and J is TRBJ2-7, with a possible D match to TRBD1 (6 bases). The ends were cut back, 8 bases at V and 3 bases at J, with 11 bases in the middle. The CDR3 is made up of 12 amino acids. Germline V gene sequence: CDR1 SGHAT, CDR2 FQDESV (reference sequence). DNA for the CDR3: TGTGCCAGCGTCGACAGGTACTACGAGCAGTACTTC. Its protein is CASVDRYYEQYF. Full variable domain (missing parts from reference TRBV11-1 and TRBJ2-7): EAEVAQSPRYKITEKSQAVAFWCDPISGHATLYWYRQILGQGPELLVQFQDESVVDDSQLPKDRFSAERLKGVDSTLKIQPAELGDSAMYLCASVDRYYEQYFGPGTRLTVT.

The J gene is TRBJ1-6, the V gene TRBV30, with D maybe TRBD1 (6 bases). Germline CDR1 and CDR2: GTSNPN and SVGIG (reference sequence). V was cut by 1 base and J by 5 bases, with 12 bases left in between. This CDR3 comprises 15 residues. The CDR3 loop reads CAWSAGTGNNSPLHF. CDR3 DNA sequence: TGTGCCTGGAGTGCTGGTACAGGGAATAATTCACCCCTCCACTTT.

V is TRBV9 and J is TRBJ1-1; a possible D gene is TRBD1 (5 bases). V lost 2 bases and J 0 bases, leaving 20 bases between the germline ends. This CDR3 comprises 18 residues. Germline V CDR1 and CDR2: SGDLS, YYNGEE. This CDR3 reads CASSVDMGRKFMNTEAFF. CDR3 DNA sequence: TGTGCCAGCAGCGTGGATATGGGACGGAAATTTATGAACACTGAAGCTTTCTTT.

This chain connects TRBV19 to TRBJ1-3, with D hard to call. Trimming removed 11 bases from V and 1 base from J, with 6 bases in between. The CDR3 totals 11 residues. Germline CDR1 reads LNHDA; CDR2 reads SQIVND (reference sequence). The CDR3 DNA reads TGTGCCTGCGCGTCTGGAAACACCATATATTTT. Its translation: CACASGNTIYF.

The genes are TRBV10-2 and TRBJ1-1; 10 nucleotides match TRBD1. The V segment lost 6 bases and the J segment 1 base; nucleotides outside the gene matches: 5. This CDR3 comprises 15 residues. Per germline, CDR1 WSHSY and CDR2 SAAADI. CDR3 DNA: TGCGCCAGCAGCGACAGGGGGCGGACGAACACTGAAGCTTTCTTT. This encodes CASSDRGRTNTEAFF.

V and J are TRBV7-2 and TRBJ2-3, with 7 positions matching TRBD2. V was pared by 3 bases and J by 6 bases, with 6 bases of the junction left unmatched. Germline CDR1 and CDR2: SGHTA and FQGNSA. This CDR3 contains 14 residues. CDR3 protein: CASSFSSGGDTQYF. The CDR3 region has the DNA TGTGCCAGCAGCTTCTCTAGCGGAGGCGATACGCAGTATTTT.

The gene calls are TRBV6-6 and TRBJ2-1, with 10 bases fitting TRBD2. The CDR3 is made up of 13 amino acids. Germline-derived CDR1 and CDR2 are MNHNY and SVGAGI (reference sequence). With V trimmed by 11 bases and J by 10 bases, 11 bases remained unmatched. CDR3 nucleotide sequence: TGTGCCGGAGCCGGGACTAGCGATGGGGAGCAGTTCTTC. This codes for CAGAGTSDGEQFF.

This clone has a handful of counts. This chain connects TRBV7-6 to TRBJ1-6; TRBD1 agrees at 8 bases. The ends lost 5 bases at V and 4 bases at J; junction bases unmatched: 10. This CDR3 is built from 17 residues. The germline CDR1 and CDR2 sequences are SGHVS and FNYEAQ. The CDR3 spells CASSPFQGAQYNSPLHF. The CDR3 DNA reads as TGTGCCAGCAGCCCTTTTCAGGGGGCGCAATATAATTCACCCCTCCACTTT.

The V gene is TRBV19, the J gene TRBJ2-1; TRBD2 matches at 8 bases. The trim removed 8 bases at V and 4 bases at J, leaving 7 bases unmatched. CDR1 is LNHDA and CDR2 is SQIVND in the germline V gene (reference sequence). The CDR3 spans 14 residues. The CDR3 protein is CASATSGRYNEQFF. The CDR3 bases are TGTGCCAGTGCCACTAGCGGCCGTTACAATGAGCAGTTCTTC. Variable domain in full (rest from reference TRBV19 and TRBJ2-1): DGGITQSPKYLFRKEGQNVTLSCEQNLNHDAMYWYRQDPGQGLRLIYYSQIVNDFQKGDIAEGYSVSREKKESFPLTVTSAQKNPTAFYLCASATSGRYNEQFFGPGTRLTVL.

The rearrangement links TRBV5-1 to TRBJ2-6; D unclear. Germline V lookup: CDR1 SGHRS, CDR2 YFSETQ. The CDR3 spans 15 residues. V was clipped by 4 bases and J by 0 bases, with 8 bases between them. The CDR3 sequence is CASSHGYSGANVLTF. The CDR3 DNA sequence: TGCGCCAGCAGCCACGGGTACTCTGGGGCCAACGTCCTGACTTTC.

CDR3 in amino acids: CASRGPGRLNTIYF. The CDR3 DNA follows: TGTGCCAGCAGGGGGCCGGGACGACTAAACACCATATATTTT. The chain carries TRBV28 and TRBJ1-3, with D possibly TRBD1 on 5 matching bases. The CDR3 has 14 amino acids. Germline V CDR1 and CDR2: MDHEN, SYDVKM. V lost 6 bases, J lost 6 bases, and 15 bases lay in between.

The V call is TRBV27, the J call TRBJ1-2, with a weak D call TRBD1 (6 bases). Between the trimmed V and J ends, which lost 2 bases and 6 bases, there was a span of 10 bases. Germline CDR1 and CDR2: MNHEY and SMNVEV (reference sequence). The CDR3 covers 13 residues. CDR3 DNA sequence: TGTGCCAGCAGTTTAGTACAGGGTGATGGCTACACCTTC. This gives the protein CASSLVQGDGYTF.

This clone was observed a handful of times. The chain has TRBV21-1 and TRBJ2-5; the listed D gene, TRBD1, was not tested against the DNA. TRBV21-1 is annotated as a pseudogene. The CDR3 totals 9 residues. The CDR3 DNA reads TGTGCCAGGAGGGGACAGGGGAACTTC. It is translated as CARRGQGNF.

This chain uses TRBV28 with TRBJ1-4, with D possibly TRBD1 on 5 matching bases. V was trimmed by 5 bases and J by 8 bases, leaving 15 bases between them. This CDR3 comprises 14 residues. Germline lookup yields CDR1 MDHEN and CDR2 SYDVKM. CDR3 in DNA: TGTGCCAGCAGTACAAGGCAAGGGGTGGAAAAACTGTTTTTT. It codes for CASSTRQGVEKLFF.